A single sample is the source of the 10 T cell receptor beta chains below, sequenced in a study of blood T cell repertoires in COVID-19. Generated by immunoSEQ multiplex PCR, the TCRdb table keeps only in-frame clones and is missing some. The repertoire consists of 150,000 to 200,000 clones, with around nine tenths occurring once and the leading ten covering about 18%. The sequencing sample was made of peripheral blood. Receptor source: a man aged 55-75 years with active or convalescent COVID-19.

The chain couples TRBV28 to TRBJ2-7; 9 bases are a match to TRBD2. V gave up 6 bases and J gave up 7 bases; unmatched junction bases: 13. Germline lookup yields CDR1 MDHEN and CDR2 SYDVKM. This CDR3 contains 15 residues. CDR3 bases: TGTGCCAGCAGACGAGGACTAGCGCCATCGAGGGAGCAGTACTTC. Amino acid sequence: CASRRGLAPSREQYF.

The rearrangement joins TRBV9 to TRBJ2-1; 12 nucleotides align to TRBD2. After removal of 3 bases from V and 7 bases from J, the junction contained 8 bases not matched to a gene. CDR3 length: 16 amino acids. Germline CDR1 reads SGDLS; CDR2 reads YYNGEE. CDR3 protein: CASSALAGGYLNEQFF. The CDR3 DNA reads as TGTGCCAGCAGCGCGCTAGCGGGGGGGTACCTAAATGAGCAGTTCTTC.

The CDR3 bases are TGTGCCACCAGCAGAGACCAGACAGGTTCTTATGAAAAACTGTTTTTT. Translated: CATSRDQTGSYEKLFF. V usage is TRBV15 and J usage is TRBJ1-4; perhaps TRBD1 as D (6 bases). The CDR3 has 16 amino acids. Per germline, CDR1 LNHNV and CDR2 YYDKDF (reference sequence). Trimming shortened V by 0 bases and J by 6 bases, and 14 bases separated the two germline ends.

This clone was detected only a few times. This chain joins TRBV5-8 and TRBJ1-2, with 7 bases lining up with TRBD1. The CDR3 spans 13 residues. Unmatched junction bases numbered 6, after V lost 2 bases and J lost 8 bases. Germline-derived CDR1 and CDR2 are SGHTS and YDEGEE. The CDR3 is CASSLWDSSGYTF. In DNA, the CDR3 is TGTGCCAGCAGCTTATGGGACAGTTCCGGCTACACCTTC. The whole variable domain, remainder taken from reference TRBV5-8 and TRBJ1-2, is EAGVTQSPTHLIKTRGQQATLRCSPISGHTSVYWYQQALGLGLQFLLWYDEGEERNRGNFPPRFSGRQFPNYSSELNVNALELEDSALYLCASSLWDSSGYTFGSGTRLTVV.

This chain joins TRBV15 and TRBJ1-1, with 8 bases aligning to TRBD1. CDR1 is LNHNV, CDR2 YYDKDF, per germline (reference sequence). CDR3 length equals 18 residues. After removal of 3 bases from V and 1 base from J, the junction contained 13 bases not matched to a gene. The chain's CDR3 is CATSSDGRTGYSNTEAFF. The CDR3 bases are TGTGCCACCAGCAGCGACGGACGGACAGGGTATTCGAACACTGAAGCTTTCTTT. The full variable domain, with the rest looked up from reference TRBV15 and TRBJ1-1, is DAMVIQNPRYQVTQFGKPVTLSCSQTLNHNVMYWYQQKSSQAPKLLFHYYDKDFNNEADTPDNFQSRRPNTSFCFLDIRSPGLGDTAMYLCATSSDGRTGYSNTEAFFGQGTRLTVV.

The CDR3 DNA follows: TGTGCCAGCAGCCAAGATCGAGGGAGTCTAGAGGCGTGGGGTGAGCAGTTCTTC. It encodes CASSQDRGSLEAWGEQFF. The chain carries TRBV14 and TRBJ2-1; D possibly corresponds to TRBD2 (5 bases). CDR1 SGHDN and CDR2 FVKESK come from the germline V gene. V was trimmed by 0 bases and J by 9 bases, leaving 24 bases between them. This CDR3 region has 18 residues.

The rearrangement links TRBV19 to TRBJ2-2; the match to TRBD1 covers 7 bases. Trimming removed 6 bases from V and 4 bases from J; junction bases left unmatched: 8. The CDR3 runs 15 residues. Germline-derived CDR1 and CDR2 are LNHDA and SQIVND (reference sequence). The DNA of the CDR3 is TGTGCCAGTAGCGACCCGGGACAGACCACCGGGGAGCTGTTTTTT. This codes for CASSDPGQTTGELFF.

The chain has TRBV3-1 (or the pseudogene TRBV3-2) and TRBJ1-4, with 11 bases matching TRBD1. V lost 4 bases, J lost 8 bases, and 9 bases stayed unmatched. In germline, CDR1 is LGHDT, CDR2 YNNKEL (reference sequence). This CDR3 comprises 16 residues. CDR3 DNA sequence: TGTGCCAGCAGCCGGGACTACGGGACAGGGGGAGAAAAACTGTTTTTT. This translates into CASSRDYGTGGEKLFF.

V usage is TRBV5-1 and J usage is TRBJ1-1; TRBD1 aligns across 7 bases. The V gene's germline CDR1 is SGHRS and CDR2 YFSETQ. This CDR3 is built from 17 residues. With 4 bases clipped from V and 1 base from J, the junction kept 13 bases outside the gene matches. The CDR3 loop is CASSLFDRAVSNTEAFF. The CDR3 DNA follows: TGCGCCAGCAGCCTATTTGACAGGGCGGTATCGAACACTGAAGCTTTCTTT.

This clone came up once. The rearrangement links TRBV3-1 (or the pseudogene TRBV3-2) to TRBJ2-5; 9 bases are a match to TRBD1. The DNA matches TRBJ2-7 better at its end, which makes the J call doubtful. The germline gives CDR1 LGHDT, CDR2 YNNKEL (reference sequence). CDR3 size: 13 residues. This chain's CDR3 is CASSPTGGGEQYF. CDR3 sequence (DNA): TGTGCCAGCAGCCCCACAGGGGGCGGCGAGCAGTACTTC.